Presented here are 9 T cell receptor beta chains from one specimen sequenced in a study of cytomegalovirus exposure and HLA in healthy donors. The PCR made use of 60 Vbeta and 13 Jbeta primers. The table came from immunoSEQ multiplex PCR; TCRdb's copy has only in-frame clones and leaves some out. The sample has tens of thousands of clones, less than 80% seen once; the top ten hold about 12%. Sequencing used PBMCs. The source is a middle-aged woman in good health and CMV-seropositive.

The chain joins TRBV6-6 to TRBJ2-5; the D gene is possibly TRBD1 (6 bases). The CDR3 spans 14 residues. Germline CDR1 reads MNHNY; CDR2 reads SVGAGI (reference sequence). V was cut by 6 bases and J by 1 base, with 12 bases left in between. The CDR3 DNA reads TGTGCCAGCAGCTCCGGGACATCCCAAGAGACCCAGTACTTC. This sequence encodes CASSSGTSQETQYF.

As regards this clone: The same CDR3 arises from other DNA sequences in this sample as well. The V and J genes are TRBV6-5 and TRBJ2-1; 9 nucleotides match TRBD1. V trimming: 0 bases; J trimming: 5 bases; junction bases outside the gene matches: 5. The CDR3 contains 16 residues. The germline CDR1 and CDR2 sequences are MNHEY and SVGAGI. The DNA of the CDR3 is TGTGCCAGCAGTTACTCATGGACAGGGGACCACAATGAGCAGTTCTTC. It is translated as CASSYSWTGDHNEQFF.

This clone turned up a few times. The V gene is TRBV6-1, the J gene TRBJ1-1; D perhaps matches TRBD1 (6 bases). Per the germline V gene, CDR1 is MNHNS and CDR2 is SASEGT. The CDR3 sequence is 13 residues long. Trimming stripped 4 bases from V and 5 bases from J, with 11 bases between. This CDR3 reads CASSALRGTEAFF. The CDR3 region has the DNA TGTGCCAGCAGTGCCCTCAGGGGAACTGAAGCTTTCTTT.

The CDR3 coding sequence is TGCGCCAGCAGTGAGGGGACAGGGTTTGAGCAGTTCTTC. Protein sequence: CASSEGTGFEQFF. The chain joins TRBV10-2 to TRBJ2-1, with TRBD1 identical over 9 bases. This CDR3 region has 13 residues. Germline V gene lookup returns CDR1 WSHSY and CDR2 SAAADI. V shed 2 bases, J shed 9 bases, and the junction held 2 bases outside the gene matches.

V is TRBV5-5 and J is TRBJ2-7; a possible D gene is TRBD1 (5 bases). This CDR3 comprises 13 residues. The V and J ends lost 4 bases and 3 bases respectively, with 11 bases between them. CDR1 SGHKS and CDR2 YYEKEE come from the germline V gene (reference sequence). CDR3 sequence (DNA): TGTGCCAGCAGCCCCCAGGGTGACTACGAGCAGTACTTC. Its translation: CASSPQGDYEQYF.

This clone occurred once. V gene TRBV5-1 combines with J gene TRBJ2-1, with 9 bases matching TRBD1. Per germline, CDR1 SGHRS and CDR2 YFSETQ. The CDR3 extends over 12 amino acids. J lost 12 bases, V lost 5 bases, and 6 bases had no gene match. CDR3 in amino acids: CASSGDRVTQFF. Written as DNA, the CDR3 is TGCGCCAGCAGTGGGGACAGGGTTACGCAGTTCTTC.

The chain uses TRBV4-2 and TRBJ2-7; 7 bases fit TRBD1. Trimming cost V 2 bases and J 3 bases; bases outside gene matches: 4. The CDR3 sequence is 14 residues long. Germline CDR1 and CDR2: LGHNA and YNFKEQ. Here the CDR3 DNA reads TGTGCCAGCAGCCAACGGAGGACAGGCTACGAGCAGTACTTC. Protein product: CASSQRRTGYEQYF.

The genes are TRBV5-6 and TRBJ2-2; 9 bases are shared with TRBD2. Losses at the gene ends were 6 bases for V and 2 bases for J; bases not matched to a gene: 5. CDR3 length: 15 residues. CDR1 SGHDT and CDR2 YYEEEE come from the germline V gene. The CDR3 spells CASKNLAGNTGELFF. As DNA, the CDR3 is TGTGCCAGCAAAAACCTAGCGGGAAACACCGGGGAGCTGTTTTTT.

The genes are TRBV10-1 and TRBJ2-1; D perhaps matches TRBD2 (5 bases). Germline V lookup: CDR1 WNHNN, CDR2 SYGVQD (reference sequence). The CDR3 has 14 residues. Trimming shortened V by 2 bases and J by 4 bases, and 9 bases separated the two germline ends. The CDR3 loop is CASSEGEPYNEQFF. The CDR3 DNA is TGCGCCAGCAGTGAGGGGGAGCCTTACAATGAGCAGTTCTTC.